The rows below give T cell receptor beta chains drawn from one sample of a study of shared clonotypes between healthy human individuals. Only in-frame clones appear in the TCRdb table, and some are missing; sequencing was by immunoSEQ multiplex PCR. This table has about 2 million clones, about 95% appearing once. Sequenced sample: naive CD8+ T cells sorted from blood. Source of these receptors: a young man in good health. Each CDR3 is given with its conserved first and last residue. The D gene is left open where the match is weak. Expanded clones are given a class, and other clones once, few, many or no size at all.

clone size: .
V gene: TRBV29-1
J gene: TRBJ1-5
D gene: TRBD1
CDR3 length: 16
CDR3 DNA: TGCAGCGACAGACAGGGGTGGGGGGTGAGACGTCAGCCCCAGCATTTT
CDR3 protein: CSDRQGWGVRRQPQHF

clone size: .
V gene: TRBV10-3
J gene: TRBJ2-5
D gene: .
CDR3 length: 13
CDR3 DNA: TGTGCCATCAGTGAGTCTGCATGGGGGTCCCAGTACTTC
CDR3 protein: CAISESAWGSQYF

clone size: .
V gene: TRBV10-3
J gene: TRBJ2-5
D gene: TRBD2
CDR3 length: 15
CDR3 DNA: TGTGCCACACGATCGGGACTAGCGGACCAAGAGACCCAGTACTTC
CDR3 protein: CATRSGLADQETQYF

clone size: .
V gene: TRBV7-9
J gene: TRBJ2-1
D gene: TRBD2
CDR3 length: 16
CDR3 DNA: TGTGCCAGCAGCTTAGCCGCGGGGGGGCGTAGTAATGAGCAGTTCTTC
CDR3 protein: CASSLAAGGRSNEQFF

clone size: .
V gene: TRBV30
J gene: TRBJ1-4
D gene: TRBD1
CDR3 length: 13
CDR3 DNA: TGTGCCTGGGACGGGACAGGGGATGAAAAACTGTTTTTT
CDR3 protein: CAWDGTGDEKLFF

clone size: .
V gene: TRBV7-9
J gene: TRBJ2-7
D gene: TRBD1
CDR3 length: 14
CDR3 DNA: TGTGCCAGCAGTTCCGGGACAGGGGTCCACGAGCAGTACTTC
CDR3 protein: CASSSGTGVHEQYF

clone size: .
V gene: TRBV21-1
J gene: TRBJ2-7
D gene: .
CDR3 length: 15
CDR3 DNA: TGTGCCAGCACCATAGACAGGGCTTCCACCTACGAGCAGTACTTC
CDR3 protein: CASTIDRASTYEQYF

clone size: .
V gene: TRBV2
J gene: TRBJ1-4
D gene: .
CDR3 length: 14
CDR3 DNA: TGTGCCAGCAACTTTTGGGGGCGGGATGAAAAACTGTTTTTT
CDR3 protein: CASNFWGRDEKLFF

clone size: once
V gene: TRBV19
J gene: TRBJ1-2
D gene: .
CDR3 length: 15
CDR3 DNA: TGTGCCAGTAGTATAGATCTGGAGGACAACTATGGCTACACCTTC
CDR3 protein: CASSIDLEDNYGYTF

clone size: .
V gene: TRBV5-4
J gene: TRBJ2-7
D gene: .
CDR3 length: 14
CDR3 DNA: TGTGCCAGCAGCCGGGGGGACAGCAGTTACGAGCAGTACTTC
CDR3 protein: CASSRGDSSYEQYF

clone size: .
V gene: TRBV4-3
J gene: TRBJ1-1
D gene: TRBD1
CDR3 length: 17
CDR3 DNA: TGCGCCAGCACCCCCGAGGCAGGGGGCGCATTGGACACTGAAGCTTTCTTT
CDR3 protein: CASTPEAGGALDTEAFF

clone size: .
V gene: TRBV10-1
J gene: TRBJ2-3
D gene: TRBD2
CDR3 length: 15
CDR3 DNA: TGCGCCACAAGCGGGGGGGCCCGAGGACCAGATACGCAGTATTTT
CDR3 protein: CATSGGARGPDTQYF

clone size: .
V gene: TRBV4-1
J gene: TRBJ1-6
D gene: .
CDR3 length: 15
CDR3 DNA: TGCGCCAGCAGCCAGGGGAGGACGGACCATTCACCCCTCCACTTT
CDR3 protein: CASSQGRTDHSPLHF